A single sample is the source of the 20 T cell receptor beta chains below, sequenced in a study of CXCR3-negative and CXCR3-positive naive CD8 T cells. The authors prepared UMI-labeled TRB cDNA libraries by 5' RACE. TCRdb reprocessed the 5' RACE reads and stores each CDR3 protein as one record, lacking DNA. Listed are tens of thousands of distinct CDR3 sequences; less than 0.85% falls within the top ten. These receptors' antigens are unknown. Regarding the study as a whole: CXCR3-positive naive cells had more hydrophobic TRB CDR3s than CXCR3-negative naive cells.

The sequenced material came from naive CXCR3+ CD8+ T cells from blood. Subset: CD45RO-CCR7+CD27+CD95- naive CD8+ T cells expressing CXCR3 (TNR3+). All receptors derive from a human donor in good health. Some clones in this sample may be carry-over from other donors' samples.

The chain uses TRBV6-2 or TRBV6-3 and TRBJ2-1. Per the germline V gene, CDR1 is MNHEY and CDR2 is SVGEGT. This CDR3 is 11 amino acids long. CDR3 sequence: CASSYGNEQFF.

This sequence joins TRBV7-2 and TRBJ2-7; TCRdb outputs TRBD1, but without DNA this stays unchecked. Germline lookup yields CDR1 SGHTA and CDR2 FQGNSA. CDR3 length equals 14 residues. This chain's CDR3 is CASSLARATGEQYF.

The CDR3 sequence: CASSFRGSQVLGSGANVLTF. This rearrangement joins TRBV5-1 to TRBJ2-6; TCRdb selects TRBD2, and the lack of DNA leaves this call unchecked. Germline CDR1 is SGHRS and CDR2 is YFSETQ. The CDR3 runs to 20 residues.

V gene TRBV14 combines with J gene TRBJ2-5; checking the TCRdb D call of TRBD2 is not possible without DNA. Germline values: CDR1 SGHDN, CDR2 FVKESK. This CDR3 comprises 15 residues. The CDR3 reads CASSQAWTSRETQYF.

This chain uses TRBV5-4 with TRBJ2-3; TCRdb designates TRBD2, a call that cannot be tested without DNA. CDR1 is SGHNT, CDR2 YYREEE, per germline (reference sequence). The CDR3 sequence is 13 residues long. The CDR3 region is CASSPRLADTQYF.

The chain couples TRBV7-2 to TRBJ2-1; there is no DNA to check the TCRdb D call of TRBD1. Germline lookup yields CDR1 SGHTA and CDR2 FQGNSA. The CDR3 contains 12 residues. CDR3 loop: CATEGRGNEQFF.

This chain links TRBV20-1 with TRBJ1-6; the D call of TRBD1 rests on TCRdb alone, since no DNA is present to check it. Germline CDR1 and CDR2: DFQATT and SNEGSKA (reference sequence). The CDR3 totals 12 residues. CDR3 residues: CSARGGETPLHF.

The chain couples TRBV20-1 to TRBJ1-1; TCRdb lists TRBD1, though no DNA is available to test this call. Germline-derived CDR1 and CDR2 are DFQATT and SNEGSKA (reference sequence). CDR3 length: 12 residues. The CDR3 here is CSAPGLWGEAFF.

The rearrangement links TRBV28 to TRBJ2-4; TCRdb proposes TRBD1, but this gene call is untestable without DNA. CDR1 is MDHEN and CDR2 is SYDVKM in the germline V gene. The CDR3 has 19 amino acids. The chain's CDR3 is CASSLGALTGRLAKNIQYF.

The gene calls are TRBV28 and TRBJ2-7; the TCRdb D gene call, TRBD1, has no DNA to confirm it. The CDR3 has 13 amino acids. Germline V gives CDR1 MDHEN, CDR2 SYDVKM. CDR3 amino acids: CATLMWGSYEQYF.

The rearrangement links TRBV29-1 to TRBJ1-2; checking the TCRdb D call of TRBD1 is not possible without DNA. CDR3 length: 15 residues. Per germline, CDR1 SQVTM and CDR2 ANQGSEA. CDR3 loop: CSVAGEMGVDYGYTF. Full variable domain (missing parts from reference TRBV29-1 and TRBJ1-2): SAVISQKPSRDICQRGTSLTIQCQVDSQVTMMFWYRQQPGQSLTLIATANQGSEATYESGFVIDKFPISRPNLTFSTLTVSNMSPEDSSIYLCSVAGEMGVDYGYTFGSGTRLTVV.

This rearrangement joins TRBV27 to TRBJ2-1; TCRdb returns TRBD1, unconfirmable since there is no DNA. This CDR3 has 15 residues. Germline CDR1 reads MNHEY; CDR2 reads SMNVEV (reference sequence). CDR3 sequence reads: CASSLSPGADNEQFF.

The gene calls are TRBV18 and TRBJ2-3. CDR3 length equals 15 residues. Germline V gene data show CDR1 as KGHSH and CDR2 as LQKENI. The CDR3 here is CASSPPPPDPDTQYF.

This chain uses TRBV20-1 with TRBJ2-7. The CDR3 contains 14 residues. Germline CDR1 DFQATT, CDR2 SNEGSKA (reference sequence). CDR3 loop: CSDSPSFTPYEQYF.

J is TRBJ2-6 and V is TRBV4-1. The V gene's germline CDR1 is MGHRA and CDR2 YSYEKL. The length of the CDR3 is 16 residues. CDR3 loop: CASSQDHDSGANVLTF.

The V gene is TRBV3-1, the J gene TRBJ2-1. Germline loops: CDR1 LGHDT, CDR2 YNNKEL (reference sequence). The CDR3 has 16 amino acids. CDR3 amino acids: CASSPTNGRRNNEQFF.

CDR3 in amino acids: CASIGGAYEQYF. This chain connects TRBV27 to TRBJ2-7; lacking DNA, the TRBD1 call made by TCRdb goes unchecked. Germline V lookup: CDR1 MNHEY, CDR2 SMNVEV (reference sequence). The CDR3 has 12 amino acids.

The chain combines TRBV7-3 with TRBJ1-1; TCRdb proposes TRBD1, but this gene call is untestable without DNA. The germline CDR1 and CDR2 sequences are SGHTA and FQGTGA. The CDR3 runs 16 residues. CDR3 loop: CASSLIWRTGGTEAFF.

The chain couples TRBV14 to TRBJ2-7; checking the TCRdb D call of TRBD2 is not possible without DNA. CDR1 SGHDN and CDR2 FVKESK come from the germline V gene. The CDR3 covers 13 residues. This chain's CDR3 is CASSQGLASEQYF.

The rearrangement links TRBV6-4 to TRBJ1-1; TCRdb returns TRBD1, unconfirmable since there is no DNA. The CDR3 is made up of 13 amino acids. Germline V gives CDR1 MRHNA, CDR2 SNTAGT. The CDR3 reads CASRGQGGTEAFF.